The rows below give T cell receptor beta chains drawn from one sample of a study of blood T cells in healthy people across ages. Each CDR3 protein is one row after TCRdb ran MiXCR on the 5' RACE reads. Here the sample spans more than 1.4 million distinct CDR3 sequences, roughly 40% being singletons. The sequencing input was blood. The receptors derive from a woman aged 18-30 years in good health. CDR3s include the opening cysteine and the closing phenylalanine or tryptophan. Fields, in order: CDR3 DNA, CDR3 protein, J gene, clone size, CDR3 length, D gene, V gene. The D gene is left open where the match is weak. Not all rows give a size; the values are once, few, many and, for expanded clones, a class.

TGTGCCAGCAGTGAAACTAGCGGGAGTCCCCCCTACGAGCAGTACTTC	CASSETSGSPPYEQYF	TRBJ2-7	-	16	TRBD2	TRBV6-1
TGTGCCAGCAGCGCCCGAGGGGGAAATGAGCAGTTCTTC	CASSARGGNEQFF	TRBJ2-1	few	13	-	TRBV6-5
TGCAGTGCTAGAGGAGCTCAGCCCCGGCATTTT	CSARGAQPRHF	TRBJ1-5	-	11	-	TRBV20-1
TGTGCCAGCAGTTTCTTGCCCCTAGAGCGGCGCGACAATGAGCAGTTCTTC	CASSFLPLERRDNEQFF	TRBJ2-1	-	17	-	TRBV27
TGTGCCAGCAGTTTACAGGGGAGGGGGGAGCTGTTTTTT	CASSLQGRGELFF	TRBJ2-2	-	13	-	TRBV27
TGCAGTGCCATAAATGTAGCGGGAGTAGTTAATGAGCAGTTCTTC	CSAINVAGVVNEQFF	TRBJ2-1	-	15	TRBD2	TRBV20-1
TGCAGCGTTGAAGATCAACGTTCCTACGAGCAGTACTTC	CSVEDQRSYEQYF	TRBJ2-7	-	13	-	TRBV29-1
TGTGCCAGCAGCCAATCGTGGTTTCTGGGTCCGAACACTGAAGCTTTCTTT	CASSQSWFLGPNTEAFF	TRBJ1-1	once	17	-	TRBV16
TGTGCCAGCAGCTTCTCGGGTGGGGACAGGACCTACGAGCAGTACTTC	CASSFSGGDRTYEQYF	TRBJ2-7	-	16	TRBD1	TRBV7-9
TGTGCCAGCAGTTTAGAGGGGCCGGACTATAATTCACCCCTCCACTTT	CASSLEGPDYNSPLHF	TRBJ1-6	-	16	-	TRBV27
TGTGCCACCAGTAGCAGGACTGGTGGGACAGATACGCAGTATTTT	CATSSRTGGTDTQYF	TRBJ2-3	-	15	-	TRBV24-1
TGTGCCAGCGCGTGGGTGGGGGAAGGAGATTCAAATGAGCAGTTCTTC	CASAWVGEGDSNEQFF	TRBJ2-1	few	16	-	TRBV27
TGTGCCAGCAGATTAGCCGAGACGGGAGCCCCAACAGATACGCAGTATTTT	CASRLAETGAPTDTQYF	TRBJ2-3	-	17	-	TRBV7-8
TGTGCCAGCAGCCAGAGAGGGGGGGCCGATTCTGGGGAGCTGTTTTTT	CASSQRGGADSGELFF	TRBJ2-2	-	16	-	TRBV7-2
TGTGCCAGCAGCCCCCGAGGGGACACCGCCTACGAGCAGTACTTC	CASSPRGDTAYEQYF	TRBJ2-7	-	15	-	TRBV9
TGCAGTGCTAGGCCAGCGGGGAGGTTCTACGAGCAGTACTTC	CSARPAGRFYEQYF	TRBJ2-7	-	14	TRBD2	TRBV20-1
TGTGCCAGCAGTGATATGAGAGGGGTTGGCTACACCTTC	CASSDMRGVGYTF	TRBJ1-2	once	13	-	TRBV25-1
TGCAGTGCCCCCCACCTGGGGGATACGCAGTATTTT	CSAPHLGDTQYF	TRBJ2-3	-	12	-	TRBV20-1
TGTGCCAGCAGTTTAGGCGTGAGGACCTCCTACGAGCAGTACTTC	CASSLGVRTSYEQYF	TRBJ2-7	few	15	-	TRBV6-5
TGCAGTGCTAGAAACACAGGGCACGAGCAGTTCTTC	CSARNTGHEQFF	TRBJ2-1	-	12	-	TRBV20-1
TGCAGTGCTAGGTCTGGGGGGAGAAATCAGCCCCAGCATTTT	CSARSGGRNQPQHF	TRBJ1-5	-	14	-	TRBV20-1
TGTGCCAGCAGCTGGACAGGGGGCAAGAATAATGGCTACACCTTC	CASSWTGGKNNGYTF	TRBJ1-2	-	15	TRBD1	TRBV7-8
TGCAGTGCTAGCTACCGAGCGGGAGGGAACATTTACTCCTACGAGCAGTACTTC	CSASYRAGGNIYSYEQYF	TRBJ2-7	few	18	TRBD2	TRBV20-1
TGCAGTGCTGGTGGGACAGCAGATGGCTACACCTTC	CSAGGTADGYTF	TRBJ1-2	few	12	TRBD1	TRBV20-1
TGTGCCAGCAGTCCCGGGACAGTGCCAGATACGCAGTATTTT	CASSPGTVPDTQYF	TRBJ2-3	few	14	TRBD1	TRBV27
TGCGCCAGCAGCCAAGCGCTAGCGGGAGATTACAATGAGCAGTACTTC	CASSQALAGDYNEQYF	TRBJ2-7	-	16	TRBD2	TRBV4-1
TGTGCCAGCGGTTATGACTACCCCACAGATACGCAGTATTTT	CASGYDYPTDTQYF	TRBJ2-3	-	14	-	TRBV6-6
TGCAGTGCTAGAGAGACTAGCGGGGTGGATGAGCAGTACTTC	CSARETSGVDEQYF	TRBJ2-5	-	14	TRBD2	TRBV20-1
TGTGCCAGCGCTACGGGACTAGCGGGAAGAGAGTACTTC	CASATGLAGREYF	TRBJ2-7	-	13	TRBD2	TRBV6-2/TRBV6-3
TGCAGTGCTAGACTAGCGGGAGGGAGGGCTGAGCAGTTCTTC	CSARLAGGRAEQFF	TRBJ2-1	once	14	TRBD2	TRBV20-1
TGTGCCAGCAGTAGCGGGGGCGGCACTAAGCAGTTCTTC	CASSSGGGTKQFF	TRBJ2-1	-	13	TRBD2	TRBV6-6